The 2 T cell receptor beta chains below were found in one sample sequenced in a study of blood T cell repertoires in COVID-19 (dated by TCRdb to 2020 to 2021). Library method: the immunoSEQ multiplex PCR assay. In its TCRdb copy, this immuneACCESS table keeps in-frame sequences only and misses some clones. Where compared with another copy, unresolved V genes explain less than half of these, and the others have no known cause. This sample gives more than 95,000 clones in total; roughly 90% of them show up just once. The leading ten clones occupy around 7.3% of the sample. Specimen: peripheral blood. All receptors derive from a man aged 50 or older with acute or convalescent COVID-19.

The J gene is TRBJ2-1, the V gene TRBV27, with 8 bases fitting TRBD2. Germline assignment: CDR1 MNHEY and CDR2 SMNVEV (reference sequence). V shed 3 bases and J 2 bases; nucleotides not matched to a gene: 3. The CDR3 has 15 amino acids. In nucleotides, the CDR3 is TGTGCCAGCAGTTTTATAGCGGGACCCTACAATGAGCAGTTCTTC. Translation: CASSFIAGPYNEQFF.

This clone appeared a single time. The chain employs TRBV19 and TRBJ2-1; 12 bases agree with TRBD2. J gave up 1 base and V 6 bases, and 10 bases lay outside the gene matches. Germline CDR1 is LNHDA and CDR2 is SQIVND (reference sequence). This CDR3 has 18 amino acids. The CDR3 loop is CASRPRLAGASSYNEQFF. CDR3 bases: TGTGCCAGTAGACCAAGACTAGCGGGAGCTAGTTCCTACAATGAGCAGTTCTTC.